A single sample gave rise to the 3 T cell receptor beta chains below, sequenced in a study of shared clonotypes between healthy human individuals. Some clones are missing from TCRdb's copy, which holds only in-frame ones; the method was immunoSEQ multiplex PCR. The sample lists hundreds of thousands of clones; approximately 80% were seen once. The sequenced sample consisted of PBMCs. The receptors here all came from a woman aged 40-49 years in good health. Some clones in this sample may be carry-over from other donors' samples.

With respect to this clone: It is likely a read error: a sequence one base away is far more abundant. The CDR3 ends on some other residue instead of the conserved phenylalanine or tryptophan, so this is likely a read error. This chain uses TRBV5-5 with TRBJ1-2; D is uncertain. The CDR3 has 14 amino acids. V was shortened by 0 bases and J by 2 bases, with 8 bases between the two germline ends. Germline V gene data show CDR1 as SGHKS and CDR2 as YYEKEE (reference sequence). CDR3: CASSLVVKNYGYTS. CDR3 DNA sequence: TGTGCCAGCAGCTTGGTGGTCAAAAACTATGGCTACACCTCC.

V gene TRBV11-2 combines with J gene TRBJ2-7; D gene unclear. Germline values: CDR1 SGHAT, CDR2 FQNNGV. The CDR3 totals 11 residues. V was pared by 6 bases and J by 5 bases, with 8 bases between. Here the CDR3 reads CASSRTNEQYF. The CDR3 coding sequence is TGTGCCAGCAGTCGAACAAACGAGCAGTACTTC.

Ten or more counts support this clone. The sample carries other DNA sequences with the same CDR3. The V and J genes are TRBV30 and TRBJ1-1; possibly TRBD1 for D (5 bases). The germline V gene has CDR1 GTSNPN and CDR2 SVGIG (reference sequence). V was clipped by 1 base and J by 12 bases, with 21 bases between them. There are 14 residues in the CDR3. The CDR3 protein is CAWSDRGVTISSFF. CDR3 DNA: TGTGCCTGGAGTGACCGAGGGGTTACCATCTCATCTTTCTTT.